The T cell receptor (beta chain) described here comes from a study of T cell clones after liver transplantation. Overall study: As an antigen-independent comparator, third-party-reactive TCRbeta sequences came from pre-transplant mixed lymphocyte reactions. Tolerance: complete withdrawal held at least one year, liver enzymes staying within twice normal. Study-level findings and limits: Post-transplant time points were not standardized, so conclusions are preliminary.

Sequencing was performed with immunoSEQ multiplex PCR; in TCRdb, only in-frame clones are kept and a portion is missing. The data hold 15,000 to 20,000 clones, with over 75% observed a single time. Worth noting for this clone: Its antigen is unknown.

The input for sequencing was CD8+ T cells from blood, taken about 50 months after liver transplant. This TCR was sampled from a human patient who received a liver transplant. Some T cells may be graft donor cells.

CDR3 sequence reads: CATSRGTRADQPQHF. The CDR3 DNA reads as TGTGCCACCAGCAGAGGAACCAGGGCCGATCAGCCCCAGCATTTT. V gene TRBV15 combines with J gene TRBJ1-5; TRBD1 is a possible D gene (5 bases). This CDR3 has 15 amino acids. Germline V gene data show CDR1 as LNHNV and CDR2 as YYDKDF (reference sequence). The V end lost 1 base, the J end lost 5 bases, and 12 bases lay between the germline ends.